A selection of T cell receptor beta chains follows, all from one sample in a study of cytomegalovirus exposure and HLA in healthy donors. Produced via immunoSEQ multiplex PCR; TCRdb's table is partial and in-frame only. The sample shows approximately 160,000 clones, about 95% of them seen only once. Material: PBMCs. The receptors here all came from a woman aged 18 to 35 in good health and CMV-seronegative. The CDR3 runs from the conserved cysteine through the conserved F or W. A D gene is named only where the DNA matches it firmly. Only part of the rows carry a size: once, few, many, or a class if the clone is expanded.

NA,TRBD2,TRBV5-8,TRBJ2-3,CASRIRLAAADTQYF,TGTGCCAGCCGGATTAGACTAGCCGCTGCAGATACGCAGTATTTT
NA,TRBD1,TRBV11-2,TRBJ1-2,CASSRLQGDRDINYGYTF,TGTGCCAGCAGCCGATTGCAAGGGGACAGGGACATTAACTATGGCTACACCTTC
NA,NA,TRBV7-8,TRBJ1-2,CASSYTGSLYGYTF,TGTGCCAGCAGTTATACCGGGTCCCTCTATGGCTACACCTTC
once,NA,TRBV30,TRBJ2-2,CAWSVSGGPTGELFF,TGTGCCTGGAGTGTATCCGGGGGACCCACCGGGGAGCTGTTTTTT
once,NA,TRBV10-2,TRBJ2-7,CASSEGTGSSYEQYF,TGCGCCAGCAGTGAGGGTACTGGGAGCTCCTACGAGCAGTACTTC
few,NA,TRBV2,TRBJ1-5,CASSESFSQPQHF,TGTGCCAGCAGTGAATCCTTTTCTCAGCCCCAGCATTTT
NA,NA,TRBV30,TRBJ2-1,CAWSVEGFSYNEQFF,TGTGCCTGGAGTGTAGAGGGATTCTCCTACAATGAGCAGTTCTTC
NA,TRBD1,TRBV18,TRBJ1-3,CASSSQSLDRSSGNTIYF,TGTGCCAGCTCATCCCAAAGCTTGGACAGGAGCTCTGGAAACACCATATATTTT
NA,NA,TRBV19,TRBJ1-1,CASGQVGTEAFF,TGTGCCAGTGGCCAGGTGGGCACTGAAGCTTTCTTT
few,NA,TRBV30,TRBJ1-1,CAWSVGQGNRAFF,TGTGCCTGGAGTGTGGGTCAGGGCAACCGAGCTTTCTTT
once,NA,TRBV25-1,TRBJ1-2,CASSDGRGGPMLYYGYTF,TGTGCCAGCAGTGACGGTAGGGGTGGGCCTATGTTATACTATGGCTACACCTTC
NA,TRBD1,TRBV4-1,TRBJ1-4,CASSQRDSRLTTNEKLFF,TGCGCCAGCAGCCAACGGGACAGCCGACTTACAACTAATGAAAAACTGTTTTTT
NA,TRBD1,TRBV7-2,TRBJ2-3,CASSLAAGQGRTSTDTQYF,TGTGCCAGCAGCTTAGCAGCTGGACAGGGAAGAACTAGCACAGATACGCAGTATTTT
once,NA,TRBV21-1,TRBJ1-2,CASSKVRTDYNYGYTF,TGTGCCAGCAGCAAAGTTAGGACAGATTATAACTATGGCTACACCTTC
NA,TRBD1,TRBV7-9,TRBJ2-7,CASRDRDHEQYF,TGTGCCAGCCGCGACAGGGACCACGAGCAGTACTTC
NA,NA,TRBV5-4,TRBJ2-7,CASSRRGSSYEQYF,TGTGCCAGCAGCCGGCGGGGAAGCTCCTACGAGCAGTACTTC
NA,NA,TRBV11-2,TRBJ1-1,CASRIDQGFAAFF,TGTGCCAGCAGGATCGACCAGGGTTTCGCAGCTTTCTTT
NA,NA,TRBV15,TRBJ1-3,CATSRDHSGNTIYF,TGTGCCACCAGCAGAGACCACTCTGGAAACACCATATATTTT
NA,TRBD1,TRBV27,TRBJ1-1,CASSLFNRGGGGNTEAFF,TGTGCCAGCAGTTTATTTAACAGGGGCGGGGGGGGGAACACTGAAGCTTTCTTT
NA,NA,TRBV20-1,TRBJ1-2,CSAEETPRIGF,TGCAGTGCTGAAGAGACACCCCGCATAGGATTC
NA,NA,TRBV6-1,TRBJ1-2,CASSETDYGYTF,TGTGCCAGCAGTGAGACTGACTATGGCTACACCTTC
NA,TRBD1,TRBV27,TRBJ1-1,CASSYRQGKVNTEAFF,TGTGCCAGCAGTTACCGACAGGGGAAAGTGAACACTGAAGCTTTCTTT
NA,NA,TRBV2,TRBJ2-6,CASRDRVSGISLSGANVLTF,TGTGCCAGCAGGGACCGAGTCTCCGGGATCTCTCTCTCTGGGGCCAACGTCCTGACTTTC
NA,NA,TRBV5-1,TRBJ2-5,CASTNDQGRGETQYF,TGCGCCAGCACAAATGACCAGGGGCGGGGGGAGACCCAGTACTTC
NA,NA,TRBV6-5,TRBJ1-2,CASRPGVNYGYTF,TGTGCCAGCAGGCCAGGGGTTAACTATGGCTACACCTTC
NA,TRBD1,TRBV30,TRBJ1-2,CANRRQGGYGYTF,TGTGCCAACAGAAGACAGGGCGGCTATGGCTACACCTTC
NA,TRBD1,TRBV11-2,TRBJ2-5,CASHKQGAGETQYF,TGTGCCAGCCACAAACAGGGGGCGGGCGAGACCCAGTACTTC
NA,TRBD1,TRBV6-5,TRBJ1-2,CASSYEGGGGYTF,TGTGCCAGCAGTTACGAAGGGGGCGGTGGCTACACCTTC
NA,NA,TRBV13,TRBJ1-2,CASSSSGGTGGYTF,TGTGCCAGCAGCTCCTCCGGCGGAACTGGTGGCTACACCTTC
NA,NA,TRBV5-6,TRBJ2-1,CASSLGWAAEGEQFF,TGTGCCAGCAGCTTGGGCTGGGCCGCCGAGGGTGAGCAGTTCTTC
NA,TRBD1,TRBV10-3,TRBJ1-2,CAISESSPGQGNYGYTF,TGTGCCATCAGTGAGTCTTCACCGGGACAGGGGAACTATGGCTACACCTTC
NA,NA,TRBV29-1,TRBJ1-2,CSVASDGYTF,TGCAGCGTTGCCTCGGATGGCTACACCTTC
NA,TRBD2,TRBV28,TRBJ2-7,CASSRTSGGKYEQYF,TGTGCCAGCAGCCGGACTAGCGGGGGCAAATACGAGCAGTACTTC
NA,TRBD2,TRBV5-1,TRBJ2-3,CASSTVVRGTDTQYF,TGCGCCAGCAGCACCGTGGTGCGGGGGACAGATACGCAGTATTTT
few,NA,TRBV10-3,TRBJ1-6,CAISDLGGVSPLHF,TGTGCCATCAGTGACCTCGGGGGGGTTTCACCCCTCCACTTT
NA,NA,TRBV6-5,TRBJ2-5,CATTTDRETQYF,TGTGCCACAACGACCGACAGGGAGACCCAGTACTTC
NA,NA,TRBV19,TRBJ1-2,CASSPTRNDRYGYTF,TGTGCCAGTAGCCCTACACGAAACGACAGGTATGGCTACACCTTC
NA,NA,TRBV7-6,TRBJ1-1,CASSLGGAYTEAFF,TGTGCCAGCAGCTTAGGGGGCGCGTACACTGAAGCTTTCTTT
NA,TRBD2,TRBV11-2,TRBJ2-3,CASSSYRLAGVKTDTQYF,TGTGCCAGCAGCTCCTACAGACTAGCGGGGGTGAAGACAGATACGCAGTATTTT
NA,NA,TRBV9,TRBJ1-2,CASSDGGTYNYGYTF,TGTGCCAGCAGCGATGGCGGAACGTATAACTATGGCTACACCTTC
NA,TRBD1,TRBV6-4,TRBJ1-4,CASSTNRGEKLFF,TGTGCCAGCAGTACAAACAGGGGGGAAAAACTGTTTTTT
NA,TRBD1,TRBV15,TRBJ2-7,CATSRSRDRGHEQYF,TGTGCCACCAGCAGGTCCCGGGACAGGGGTCACGAGCAGTACTTC
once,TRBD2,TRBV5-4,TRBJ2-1,CASSWGTGTSAYNEQFF,TGTGCCAGCAGCTGGGGGACCGGGACTAGCGCCTACAATGAGCAGTTCTTC
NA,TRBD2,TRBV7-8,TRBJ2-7,CASSPASGYEQYF,TGTGCCAGCAGTCCGGCTAGCGGCTACGAGCAGTACTTC
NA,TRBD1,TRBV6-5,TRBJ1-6,CASSSPGQSFLPLHF,TGTGCCAGCAGTTCCCCGGGACAGAGTTTTTTACCCCTCCACTTT
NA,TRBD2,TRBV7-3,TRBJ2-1,CASSFGGDEQFF,TGTGCCAGCAGCTTTGGGGGGGATGAGCAGTTCTTC
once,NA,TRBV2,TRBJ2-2,CASSEGRARTGELFF,TGTGCCAGCAGTGAAGGCAGGGCGCGTACCGGGGAGCTGTTTTTT
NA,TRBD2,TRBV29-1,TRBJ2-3,CSVNRGLAGYTDTQYF,TGCAGCGTGAACCGGGGACTAGCGGGTTACACAGATACGCAGTATTTT
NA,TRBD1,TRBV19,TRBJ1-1,CASTGQGAMNTEAFF,TGTGCCAGTACCGGACAGGGGGCTATGAACACTGAAGCTTTCTTT